The clone carrying this T cell receptor (beta chain) was counted many times. The library tagged individual cDNA molecules with unique molecular identifiers. Each CDR3 protein gets one entry after TCRdb re-called the RACE reads with MiXCR. The sample yields around 360,000 distinct CDR3 sequences, roughly 6.3% seen once. The data derive from a study of human T cells and chemical hapten exposure. Across the whole study: 0.01% DPC was applied to the upper back in patch tests, which were read at 6 days.

As to time point: patch test 2, 6 weeks after DPC sensitization. Treatment noted: therapeutic diphenylcyclopropenone sensitization with weekly scalp DPC. Donors, patients with alopecia ranging from 18 to 70 years old and judged suitable for DPC, provided samples. CDR3 size: 14 residues. The chain is built from TRBV21-1 and TRBJ1-1. TRBV21-1 is a pseudogene. Here the sequenced sample was whole blood, taken in connection with sensitization to the hapten diphenylcyclopropenone (DPC). The origin of this receptor is a woman under 30 with alopecia areata. Some clones in this sample may be carry-over from other donors' samples. DNA of the CDR3: TGTGCCAGCAGCGAAGACGGGGAGAACACTGAAGCTTTCTTT. It specifies CASSEDGENTEAFF.